This TCR beta chain was sequenced during a study of shared T cell receptors in the human thymus (dated by TCRdb to the early 2020s). Background for the entire study: The study examined how the human thymus generates shared, self-reactive T-cell receptor alpha chains.

Libraries were built with the immunoSEQ multiplex PCR assay. TCRdb provides this immuneACCESS table in a form limited to in-frame rearrangements. Some clones are lacking; in checked studies, under half of them reflect an unresolved V gene, and why the rest are absent is not known. The table for this sample lists 540,000 or so clones; 75% to 80% of them were counted only once. The ten biggest clones cover more than 0.01% of the sample. For this chain, trimming is 8 bases at the V end and 0 bases at the J end, and the number of junction bases without a gene match is 3. Including cysteine and phenylalanine, the CDR3 has 15 amino acids. Only CDR3 DNA remains: 45 bases, in frame from the first base. As encoded in the germline V gene (reference sequence), CDR1 is GTSNPN while CDR2 is SVGIG. Concerning this clone: The clone's antigen remains unknown. No much larger clonotype is one base removed from it; base qualities were not supplied. The sample holds other DNA sequences that translate to the same CDR3.

The same sample was also used in a study of human thymus T cells. From that second study: Immunologically healthy infants undergoing open corrective cardiac surgery for congenital heart defects in Finland were used as donors. The thymus tissue came from surgical resects taken out during corrective cardiac surgery. Usage of V and J gene segments appeared to be biased in both the thymic and the peripheral blood repertoires. According to the related research, thymic TCR repertoires were highly overlapping among unrelated individuals. The study described the TCR alpha and beta repertoires in under ten infant thymus samples and a few matching peripheral blood samples. Donor ages ranging from about 7 to 250 days were recorded, and several male and a couple of female infants were included in the cohort. Thymocytes were mechanically released from the tissue and were stored as pellets of roughly 10-32 million cells at -70 degrees C. Genomic DNA was extracted from frozen cell pellets with a QIAsymphony instrument. Using the immunoSEQ multiplex PCR assay, the TCRB and TCRAD loci were amplified from a standardized quantity of quality-controlled genomic DNA. The amplicons spanned the V(D)J region and were long enough to cover the CDR3 and allow V and J genes to be identified. Amplicon sequencing was performed on an Illumina platform through the commercial immunoSEQ service. Corrections for primer bias and sequencing errors followed previously described methods, while TCRAD and TCRB definitions were based on the IMGT database. Analysis of the repertoires was done with immunoSEQ Analyzer 3.0 and VDJTools and included basic statistics, V/J segment usage, diversity estimates, rarefaction and pairwise overlap. Diversity was estimated using the Chao1, ChaoE, Efron-Thisted, Shannon and inverse Simpson indices, and was also estimated on datasets down-sampled to the size of the smallest sample. For repertoire overlap, CDR3 nucleotide sequence, V gene and J gene had to match strictly, and clustering was done by Jaccard-based multidimensional scaling. On average, roughly 890,000 unique TCRB clonotypes were obtained from thymus samples, compared with 70,000 to 100,000 from blood samples.

Sequencing used thymocytes. This sequence uses TRBV30 and TRBJ2-1; 14 central bases correspond to TRBD2. The TCR was taken from a boy less than two years old with a congenital heart defect. Donor details come from another sample of the same person, matched by shared clones. In nucleotides, the sequence is TGTGCCCGTGGACTAGCGGGAGGCTCCTACAATGAGCAGTTCTTC. Its protein is CARGLAGGSYNEQFF.